Listed below are T cell receptor beta chains from one sample, sequenced in a study of CD8+ T cells in alopecia areata. Libraries were prepared by immunoSEQ multiplex PCR; TCRdb keeps only in-frame clonotypes and omits some of them. The sample lists fewer than 350,000 clones, 55% to 70% occurring once. Source: CD4+ T cells sorted from blood, taken at week 24, from a patient treated with tofacitinib. The receptors here all came from a human donor with alopecia areata. CDR3s leave out the opening cysteine and the closing phenylalanine or tryptophan.

j_call v_call cdr3_length cdr3_aa
TRBJ1-3 TRBV5-1 18 ASSRDRVNPLSPSGNTIY
TRBJ1-1 TRBV25-1 12 ASSGTGGNTEAF
TRBJ2-3 TRBV30 11 AWSVGGADTQY
TRBJ2-3 TRBV5-1 13 ASSVFPASTDTQY
TRBJ2-7 TRBV6-5 13 ASSAGQGLSYEQY
TRBJ1-1 TRBV13 11 ASSRRVNTEAF
TRBJ1-4 TRBV30 12 AWNRRGVREKLF
TRBJ2-7 TRBV10-3 10 AGGHTGYEQY
TRBJ1-2 TRBV6-1 12 ASSETGRSYGYT
TRBJ1-2 TRBV6-4 12 ASSADRRSLGYT
TRBJ2-3 TRBV30 12 AWSVFWDTDTQY
TRBJ1-2 TRBV2 14 ASSQEGAGGAYGYT
TRBJ2-5 TRBV7-2 11 ASSLGAGSTQY
TRBJ2-5 TRBV7-2 15 ASSLWGGPRTQETQY
TRBJ2-3 TRBV27 13 ASSSRGGGTDTQY
TRBJ1-1 TRBV4-3 13 ASSPRDRQNTEAF
TRBJ2-7 TRBV20-1 9 SAGVSYEQY
TRBJ2-2 TRBV4-2 14 ASSQARTGRTGELF
TRBJ2-2 TRBV2 14 ASSSDREGNTGELF
TRBJ2-2 TRBV5-1 13 ASSLEGGATGELF
TRBJ2-7 TRBV28 11 ASSQLQGYEQY
TRBJ2-5 TRBV9 13 ASSSRAGPQETQY
TRBJ2-7 TRBV27 9 ASSLYYEQY
TRBJ1-4 TRBV2 11 ASSEARDAKLF
TRBJ2-3 TRBV15 13 ATSRPVSGGTSKY
TRBJ2-7 TRBV5-1 12 ASSPQGGVYEQY
TRBJ1-6 TRBV11-2 14 ASSSRGGGYNSPLH
TRBJ2-5 TRBV4-3 13 ASSQDWDGQETQY
TRBJ2-3 TRBV4-2 14 ASSQGAGAGTDTQY
TRBJ1-2 TRBV2 12 ASSLGSDRDGYT
TRBJ2-1 TRBV6-5 11 ASSPPRAGEQF
TRBJ1-5 TRBV6-6 10 ASGTVLQPQH
TRBJ1-2 TRBV7-3 13 ASSPDRVFYYGYT
TRBJ1-6 TRBV6-1 12 ASSELARGSPLH
TRBJ1-2 TRBV6-6 13 ASRFGRDRSMGYT
TRBJ2-2 TRBV6-5 12 ASSVGVNTGELF
TRBJ1-2 TRBV2 12 ASSRLQGFYGYT
TRBJ1-6 TRBV5-6 11 ASSLELNSPLH
TRBJ1-1 TRBV7-2 13 ASSTLGQGGTEAF
TRBJ1-2 TRBV2 9 ASTRGEGYT
TRBJ1-2 TRBV29-1 9 SVVGGFGYT
TRBJ2-7 TRBV27 13 ASSLNTGRSYEQY
TRBJ2-5 TRBV6-1 12 ATYRDRVVETQY
TRBJ1-6 TRBV2 11 ASNRDRDSPLH
TRBJ2-1 TRBV4-2 14 ASSHLAGGSYNEQF
TRBJ1-4 TRBV6-5 13 ASRPSRGGGEKLF
TRBJ2-7 TRBV6-5 13 ASRYRDLSYYEQY
TRBJ1-2 TRBV15 14 ATSRDGGTRRDGYT
TRBJ2-1 TRBV5-1 11 ASTPSSYNEQF
TRBJ2-7 TRBV5-1 12 ASSQVSGEYEQY
TRBJ1-5 TRBV15 13 ATSRQGFADQPQH
TRBJ2-7 TRBV29-1 12 SVDRRESVYEQY